This is a list of T cell receptor beta chains from one sample in a study of T cells after posttransplantation cyclophosphamide. Libraries were prepared by immunoSEQ multiplex PCR; TCRdb keeps only in-frame clonotypes and omits some of them. The data show 4,100 or so clones, around 82% seen once. The sample here was PBMCs, taken 86 days after allogeneic stem cell transplant with posttransplant cyclophosphamide. The source is a male patient aged 45 to 59 who received an allogeneic stem cell transplant from an unrelated donor, was CMV-positive, and had acute GVHD only. Among the T cells, some may be from the graft donor. CDR3s include the opening cysteine and the closing phenylalanine or tryptophan. Fields, in order: D gene, J gene, V gene, clone size, CDR3 protein, CDR3 DNA. D genes are given only for firm matches. Clone size is not always given. Where it is, it says once, few, many or a class for expanded clones.

TRBD1,TRBJ1-2,TRBV7-2,-,CASSFGQGAGGYTF,TGTGCCAGCAGCTTTGGACAGGGGGCTGGTGGCTACACCTTC
TRBD2,TRBJ2-7,TRBV7-2,-,CASSSTRGLAVRDEQYF,TGTGCCAGCAGCTCTACCCGGGGACTAGCGGTCCGGGACGAGCAGTACTTC
TRBD2,TRBJ2-5,TRBV7-2,once,CASSRQGMTSGGQETQYF,TGTGCCAGCAGCCGTCAAGGGATGACTAGCGGGGGACAAGAGACCCAGTACTTC
TRBD1,TRBJ2-2,TRBV29-1,-,CSVGGDRVVSVELFF,TGCAGCGTTGGTGGGGACAGGGTAGTGAGCGTGGAGCTGTTTTTT
-,TRBJ1-3,TRBV10-3,-,CAINLEGAGNTIYF,TGTGCCATCAACCTTGAGGGGGCTGGAAACACCATATATTTT
-,TRBJ1-5,TRBV5-5,-,CARSLDTGQRNQPQHF,TGTGCCAGAAGCTTAGATACAGGACAGCGCAATCAGCCCCAGCATTTT
TRBD1,TRBJ2-1,TRBV11-3,-,CASSTRDRGSYNEQFF,TGTGCCAGCAGCACTAGGGACAGGGGCTCCTACAATGAGCAGTTCTTC
-,TRBJ1-5,TRBV7-3,-,CASSLAEPYSNQPQHF,TGTGCCAGCAGCTTGGCCGAACCTTATAGCAATCAGCCCCAGCATTTT
TRBD2,TRBJ2-3,TRBV7-2,-,CASSSRDYVNTQYF,TGTGCCAGCAGCTCCCGGGACTACGTAAATACGCAGTATTTT
TRBD1,TRBJ1-4,TRBV7-9,-,CASSLVNRGTNEKLFF,TGTGCCAGCAGCTTAGTCAACAGGGGTACTAATGAAAAACTGTTTTTT
-,TRBJ1-2,TRBV21-1,-,CASSKARGQSSYGYTF,TGTGCCAGCAGCAAAGCGCGGGGACAGTCTAGCTATGGCTACACCTTC
-,TRBJ1-1,TRBV5-1,once,CASSQSGQNTEAFF,TGCGCCAGCAGCCAATCGGGACAGAACACTGAAGCTTTCTTT
-,TRBJ2-2,TRBV7-9,-,CASSLGAAELFF,TGTGCCAGCAGCTTAGGGGCCGCGGAGCTGTTTTTT
-,TRBJ1-1,TRBV6-6,-,CASSPTNTEAFF,TGTGCCAGCAGCCCAACAAACACTGAAGCTTTCTTT
-,TRBJ1-3,TRBV7-2,-,CASSLFTGSSGNTIYF,TGTGCCAGCAGCTTATTTACAGGGAGCTCTGGAAACACCATATATTTT
-,TRBJ2-5,TRBV11-2,-,CASSTVAPEGVETQYF,TGTGCCAGCAGCACAGTAGCCCCGGAGGGCGTGGAGACCCAGTACTTC
TRBD2,TRBJ2-7,TRBV4-2,few,CASSSTGREGSYEQYF,TGTGCCAGCAGCTCCACCGGGAGGGAGGGGTCCTACGAGCAGTACTTC
-,TRBJ1-1,TRBV10-3,once,CAISAGQGRAEAFF,TGTGCCATCAGTGCAGGGCAGGGGAGGGCTGAAGCTTTCTTT
-,TRBJ1-2,TRBV7-2,-,CASSFGQGAIGYTF,TGTGCCAGCAGCTTTGGGCAGGGTGCGATTGGCTACACCTTC
-,TRBJ1-1,TRBV9,-,CASSPRFGEAFF,TGTGCCAGCAGCCCCCGTTTCGGTGAAGCTTTCTTT
-,TRBJ2-3,TRBV30,-,CAWGYRYRITDTQYF,TGTGCCTGGGGTTACCGGTACAGAATCACAGATACGCAGTATTTT
TRBD2,TRBJ2-1,TRBV7-9,-,CASSLLAGADNEQFF,TGTGCCAGCAGTCTACTAGCGGGAGCGGACAATGAGCAGTTCTTC
-,TRBJ2-2,TRBV7-8,few,CASSSGVTGELFF,TGTGCCAGCAGCTCGGGGGTCACCGGGGAGCTGTTTTTT
TRBD1,TRBJ1-4,TRBV5-1,-,CASSLLGGTGAEKLFF,TGCGCCAGCAGCCTTCTCGGGGGGACAGGGGCTGAAAAACTGTTTTTT
TRBD1,TRBJ2-7,TRBV5-4,-,CASSFPGQGGNEQYF,TGTGCCAGCAGTTTCCCGGGACAGGGAGGCAACGAGCAGTACTTC
TRBD1,TRBJ1-2,TRBV4-3,-,CASSQGPGQGSGYTF,TGCGCCAGCAGCCAAGGACCGGGACAGGGATCTGGCTACACCTTC
-,TRBJ1-3,TRBV11-2,few,CASSTGLNSGNTIYF,TGTGCCAGCAGCACGGGACTGAACTCTGGAAACACCATATATTTT
TRBD1,TRBJ1-2,TRBV6-6,-,CASRPTGAVEGYTF,TGTGCCAGCAGACCTACAGGGGCGGTGGAAGGCTACACCTTC